A selection of T cell receptor beta chains follows, all from one sample in a study of early T cells in non-severe SARS-CoV-2 infection. TCRdb fed the 5' RACE reads into MiXCR, producing one record per CDR3 protein. The sample lists tens of thousands of distinct CDR3 sequences, roughly 12% seen once, with 5% to 8% in the top ten. The sample comprised whole blood. The receptors shown here come from an adult who was a healthcare worker with PCR-confirmed SARS-CoV-2 infection or an uninfected control (not recorded which). Both conserved end residues are part of each CDR3. The D gene is left open where the match is weak. Clone size, where shown, is once, few, many, or a class for clones that have expanded.

V gene	J gene	D gene	clone size	CDR3 protein	CDR3 DNA
TRBV7-6	TRBJ1-2	.	.	CASSLGVGYGYTF	TGTGCCAGCAGCTTAGGAGTCGGCTATGGCTACACCTTC
TRBV24-1	TRBJ2-1	TRBD2	few	CATSETSGRMFDEQFF	TGTGCCACCAGTGAGACTAGCGGGAGAATGTTCGATGAGCAGTTCTTC
TRBV20-1	TRBJ2-3	.	many	CSVQSVDTQYF	TGCAGTGTTCAAAGCGTCGATACGCAGTATTTT
TRBV2	TRBJ2-3	.	few	CASSGLVRTDTQYF	TGTGCCAGCAGTGGACTAGTACGCACAGATACGCAGTATTTT
TRBV5-1	TRBJ2-7	.	few	CASKVRQADYEQYF	TGCGCCAGCAAGGTAAGACAGGCCGACTACGAGCAGTACTTC
TRBV29-1	TRBJ2-4	TRBD2	.	CSVEGSGKAKNIQYF	TGCAGCGTTGAAGGTAGCGGGAAGGCCAAAAACATTCAGTACTTC
TRBV19	TRBJ2-3	TRBD1	few	CASSPDRGGSTDTQYF	TGTGCCAGTAGTCCCGACAGGGGTGGGAGCACAGATACGCAGTATTTT
TRBV11-2	TRBJ2-5	.	.	CASSSSGEGAETQYF	TGTGCCAGCAGCTCGTCGGGGGAGGGGGCAGAGACCCAGTACTTC
TRBV20-1	TRBJ1-4	TRBD1	few	CSAIRTGWASTNEKLFF	TGCAGTGCTATCCGGACAGGGTGGGCCTCAACTAATGAAAAACTGTTTTTT
TRBV20-1	TRBJ2-1	.	few	CSATPGWRGNNEQFF	TGCAGTGCTACCCCCGGCTGGCGGGGTAACAATGAGCAGTTCTTC
TRBV5-1	TRBJ2-7	TRBD2	.	CASERTSGSLEQYF	TGCGCCAGCGAGAGGACTAGCGGGAGTCTCGAGCAGTACTTC
TRBV3-1	TRBJ2-3	.	.	CASSPRANTQYF	TGTGCCAGCAGCCCGAGAGCGAATACGCAGTATTTT
TRBV29-1	TRBJ2-7	.	few	CSVGPDEQYF	TGCAGCGTTGGACCAGACGAGCAGTACTTC
TRBV2	TRBJ2-7	TRBD2	few	CASSPTALAGDDEQYF	TGTGCCAGCAGCCCTACCGCCCTAGCGGGAGATGACGAGCAGTACTTC
TRBV18	TRBJ1-4	.	many	CASSPPGLYEKLFF	TGTGCCAGCTCACCACCGGGTCTGTACGAAAAACTGTTTTTT
TRBV6-6	TRBJ1-5	.	many	CASGADRPDQPQHF	TGTGCCAGTGGGGCCGACAGACCGGACCAGCCCCAGCATTTT
TRBV29-1	TRBJ2-5	.	.	CSAGRARAFQETQYF	TGCAGCGCCGGTCGGGCCAGGGCCTTCCAAGAGACCCAGTACTTC
TRBV20-1	TRBJ2-7	TRBD1	many	CSASRGRDEQYF	TGCAGTGCTTCCAGGGGGCGCGACGAGCAGTACTTC
TRBV24-1	TRBJ2-5	.	few	CATSDGGRRGEETQYF	TGTGCCACCAGTGATGGGGGAAGAAGGGGCGAAGAGACCCAGTACTTC
TRBV6-2/TRBV6-3	TRBJ2-1	.	few	CASSTPSWGSYNEQFF	TGTGCCAGCAGCACCCCCTCGTGGGGCTCCTACAATGAGCAGTTCTTC
TRBV10-2	TRBJ2-7	.	.	CASSSGPRQYF	TGCGCCAGCAGCTCCGGTCCTCGGCAGTACTTC
TRBV20-1	TRBJ2-7	TRBD2	many	CSARFPSGSRGSYEQYF	TGCAGTGCTAGATTCCCTAGCGGGAGCCGTGGCTCCTACGAGCAGTACTTC
TRBV27	TRBJ2-2	.	few	CASSLSYSRPTGELFF	TGTGCCAGCAGTTTATCTTACTCCAGACCAACCGGGGAGCTGTTTTTT
TRBV27	TRBJ2-1	.	.	CASSKLGRSGNEQFF	TGTGCCAGCAGTAAACTTGGGAGGTCCGGCAATGAGCAGTTCTTC
TRBV6-5	TRBJ1-5	TRBD1	few	CASSETGGLNQPQHF	TGTGCCAGCAGTGAGACAGGGGGTTTAAATCAGCCCCAGCATTTT
TRBV12-3/TRBV12-4	TRBJ2-3	TRBD1	many	CASSAGTGVSDTQYF	TGTGCCAGCAGTGCCGGGACAGGGGTCTCAGATACGCAGTATTTT
TRBV5-1	TRBJ1-1	.	.	CASSLGPGNIEAFF	TGCGCCAGCAGCTTGGGCCCGGGAAATATTGAAGCTTTCTTT
TRBV7-8	TRBJ2-1	.	many	CASSSSGTSSYNEQFF	TGTGCCAGCAGCTCCTCCGGGACTTCTTCCTACAATGAGCAGTTCTTC
TRBV10-1	TRBJ2-7	.	many	CATFSLTYEQYF	TGCGCCACGTTTAGTCTAACCTACGAGCAGTACTTC
TRBV12-3/TRBV12-4	TRBJ2-5	TRBD2	.	CASRKGLAGGLGETQYF	TGTGCCAGCAGGAAGGGACTAGCGGGAGGGCTAGGAGAGACCCAGTACTTC
TRBV25-1	TRBJ2-7	.	.	CASATGSSYEQYF	TGTGCCAGTGCCACCGGGTCCTCCTACGAGCAGTACTTC
TRBV5-1	TRBJ2-6	.	many	CASSLAVSGANVLTF	TGCGCCAGCAGCTTGGCGGTCTCTGGGGCCAACGTCCTGACTTTC
TRBV7-2	TRBJ2-7	TRBD1	few	CASSFRQGGHEQYF	TGTGCCAGCAGCTTCAGACAGGGTGGCCACGAGCAGTACTTC
TRBV20-1	TRBJ2-1	.	.	CSARQEGSEQFF	TGCAGTGCTAGACAGGAGGGGAGTGAGCAGTTCTTC
TRBV4-1	TRBJ2-1	TRBD2	.	CASSQAGWTSGSNEQFF	TGCGCCAGCAGCCAGGCCGGCTGGACTAGCGGGAGCAATGAGCAGTTCTTC
TRBV21-1	TRBJ2-7	.	few	CASSKASFSTLGPFSYEQYF	TGTGCCAGCAGCAAAGCGAGTTTTTCTACCTTAGGCCCTTTCTCCTACGAGCAGTACTTC
TRBV5-1	TRBJ2-3	.	many	CASSSDSFTDTQYF	TGCGCCAGCAGCTCGGACAGCTTCACAGATACGCAGTATTTT
TRBV3-1	TRBJ1-2	TRBD1	few	CASSVQGADGYTF	TGTGCCAGCAGCGTACAGGGGGCCGATGGCTACACCTTC
TRBV12-3/TRBV12-4	TRBJ1-1	.	many	CASTLRRTEAFF	TGTGCCAGCACCCTTAGAAGGACTGAAGCTTTCTTT
TRBV18	TRBJ1-5	.	many	CASSLDSGQPQHF	TGTGCCAGCTCATTAGATTCCGGTCAGCCCCAGCATTTT
TRBV6-1	TRBJ2-7	TRBD1	.	CASIRDSTTSYEQYF	TGTGCCAGCATAAGGGACAGTACCACTTCCTACGAGCAGTACTTC
TRBV7-9	TRBJ1-2	TRBD1	few	CAINRGRNSNYGYTF	TGTGCCATAAACAGGGGGCGAAATTCTAACTATGGCTACACCTTC
TRBV19	TRBJ1-3	.	many	CASSITGQYSGNTIYF	TGTGCCAGTAGTATAACGGGGCAGTACTCTGGAAACACCATATATTTT
TRBV7-9	TRBJ2-3	.	.	CASSLISGVPSTDTQYF	TGTGCCAGCAGCCTAATCTCGGGAGTCCCTAGCACAGATACGCAGTATTTT
TRBV9	TRBJ1-1	.	few	CASSVGSKNTEAFF	TGTGCCAGCAGCGTAGGCAGTAAGAACACTGAAGCTTTCTTT
TRBV4-1	TRBJ2-4	.	.	CASSQDQVIQYF	TGTGCCAGCAGCCAAGATCAGGTCATTCAGTACTTC
TRBV20-1	TRBJ1-3	.	few	CSARDVTNTIYF	TGCAGTGCTAGAGATGTTACGAACACCATATATTTT
TRBV11-2	TRBJ2-1	.	.	CASGSYNEQFF	TGTGCCAGCGGCTCCTACAATGAGCAGTTCTTC
TRBV9	TRBJ1-5	.	many	CASIPARTDLSAQHF	TGTGCCAGCATCCCCGCCCGGACAGATCTTTCAGCCCAGCATTTT
TRBV6-4	TRBJ2-3	TRBD2	many	CASSPGLAVTDTQYF	TGTGCCAGCAGTCCGGGACTAGCGGTCACAGATACGCAGTATTTT
TRBV4-1	TRBJ2-1	TRBD2	.	CASSRMEGGRAVNEQFF	TGCGCCAGCAGCCGGATGGAGGGCGGGAGGGCCGTCAATGAGCAGTTCTTC
TRBV5-6	TRBJ1-1	TRBD1	few	CASSLDRGEAFF	TGTGCCAGCAGCTTGGACAGGGGAGAAGCTTTCTTT
TRBV7-2	TRBJ2-5	TRBD2	many	CASSLAPAALAGGRGTQYF	TGTGCCAGCAGCTTAGCCCCTGCCGCACTAGCGGGAGGGCGTGGGACCCAGTACTTC
TRBV5-1	TRBJ2-5	.	few	CASSETHPDQETQYF	TGCGCCAGCAGCGAGACTCACCCCGATCAAGAGACCCAGTACTTC